The next 15 T cell receptor beta chains were all read from a single sample in a study of patients and donors after allogeneic stem cell transplantation. A single record per CDR3 protein comes from TCRdb applying MiXCR to the RT-PCR reads. There are about a million distinct CDR3 sequences in the sample; roughly 17% occur only once, and around 6% lies in the top ten. Sequenced material: blood, either unsorted or a sorted T cell fraction (not recorded which). Receptors were obtained from a human donor who was either an allogeneic HSCT recipient or a stem cell or donor lymphocyte infusion donor (not recorded which). It is not recorded whose cells these are; they may come from a transplant donor.

This clonotype was counted only a few times. CDR3 amino acids: CASSVAGRLTDTQYF. The CDR3 bases are TGTGCCAGCAGCGTAGCCGGACGACTCACAGATACGCAGTATTTT. The V and J genes are TRBV9 and TRBJ2-3; no clear D. Trimming took off 0 bases at V and 2 bases at J, with 10 bases between the two ends. The CDR3 is made up of 15 amino acids. Germline V CDR1 and CDR2: SGDLS, YYNGEE.

In its sample, this clonotype was seen once. This sequence joins TRBV23-1 and TRBJ2-7, with TRBD1 matching over 7 bases. TRBV23-1 is identified as an open reading frame with a role that is uncertain. V gave up 7 bases and J gave up 2 bases; unmatched junction bases: 14. This CDR3 is 16 amino acids long. The CDR3 protein is CASTRILDRPAYEQYF. The CDR3 DNA sequence: TGCGCCAGCACCCGTATCCTGGACAGGCCTGCCTACGAGCAGTACTTC.

The chain has TRBV20-1 and TRBJ2-7; 9 bases map to TRBD2. Germline V lookup: CDR1 DFQATT, CDR2 SNEGSKA (reference sequence). J lost 4 bases, V lost 3 bases, and 4 bases had no gene match. The CDR3 is 13 amino acids. CDR3 nucleotide sequence: TGCAGTGCTAGTGGCGGGAGGGTTTACGAGCAGTACTTC. Its translation is CSASGGRVYEQYF.

This clonotype was seen more than once but under ten times. The chain uses TRBV20-1 and TRBJ2-2, with D maybe TRBD1 (6 bases). With 2 bases removed from V and 5 bases from J, the gap between germline ends came to 15 bases. The CDR3 is 15 amino acids. The germline gives CDR1 DFQATT, CDR2 SNEGSKA (reference sequence). The DNA for the CDR3 is TGCAGTGCTAGACGAACAGGGTTAAGAACCGGGGAGCTGTTTTTT. This gives the protein CSARRTGLRTGELFF.

This chain joins TRBV4-1 and TRBJ2-1; no definite D call. Germline V CDR1 and CDR2: MGHRA, YSYEKL. This CDR3 region has 13 residues. V shed 3 bases and J shed 6 bases, with 9 bases lying between them. Here the CDR3 reads CASSQHRSNEQFF. The DNA for the CDR3 is TGCGCCAGCAGCCAGCACCGCTCCAATGAGCAGTTCTTC.

The chain is built from TRBV6-2 or TRBV6-3 and TRBJ2-1; no clear D. Between the trimmed V and J ends, which lost 4 bases and 2 bases, there was a span of 18 bases. Germline CDR1 MNHEY, CDR2 SVGEGT. CDR3 length: 17 residues. Written as DNA, the CDR3 is TGTGCCAGCAGTTCGCAGATACTGGCGTCAACCTACAATGAGCAGTTCTTC. This codes for CASSSQILASTYNEQFF.

The rearrangement links TRBV29-1 to TRBJ1-1; D not resolved. The CDR3 totals 13 residues. The germline V gene has CDR1 SQVTM and CDR2 ANQGSEA. V lost 4 bases and J 1 base, leaving 10 bases between the germline ends. For the CDR3, the DNA is TGCAGCGTTGGTGTTGGACCGAACACTGAAGCTTTCTTT. This translates into CSVGVGPNTEAFF.

The chain combines TRBV12-3 or TRBV12-4 with TRBJ2-3; D perhaps matches TRBD2 (6 bases). Deletions cut 4 bases from V and 4 bases from J, with 12 bases between. The CDR3 spans 14 residues. The CDR3 DNA is TGTGCCAGCAGTTGGCAGGGAGGTGCAGATACGCAGTATTTT. Its translation: CASSWQGGADTQYF.

This clonotype showed up just once. The rearrangement uses TRBV7-9 and TRBJ1-1; D possibly corresponds to TRBD1 (5 bases). The CDR3 runs 14 residues. From germline, CDR1 is SEHNR and CDR2 FQNEAQ (reference sequence). Deletions cut 8 bases from V and 2 bases from J, with 15 bases between. CDR3 protein: CASVRGHINTEAFF. DNA of the CDR3: TGTGCCAGCGTAAGGGGTCACATAAACACTGAAGCTTTCTTT.

This clonotype was seen only a few times. V gene TRBV10-3 combines with J gene TRBJ1-4; unclear D gene. CDR3 length: 12 residues. Germline-derived CDR1 and CDR2 are ENHRY and SYGVKD. V lost 1 base and J 7 bases, leaving 4 bases between the germline ends. The CDR3 DNA reads as TGTGCCATCAGTGAGTTCGGTGAAAAACTGTTTTTT. Protein product: CAISEFGEKLFF.

In this sample, this clonotype turned up a few times. The chain's CDR3 is CASSQEDSGANVLTF. In DNA, the CDR3 is TGCGCCAGCAGCCAAGAAGACTCTGGGGCCAACGTCCTGACTTTC. The rearrangement links TRBV4-3 to TRBJ2-6; D remains unclear. Germline V CDR1 and CDR2: LGHNA, YSLEER. V lost 0 bases and J lost 0, with 3 bases in between. The CDR3 spans 15 residues.

This clonotype was counted a few times. The gene calls are TRBV6-1 and TRBJ2-1, with 8 bases lining up with TRBD1. The CDR3 extends over 14 amino acids. The junction had 2 bases not matched to a gene; V was cut back by 7 bases and J by 0 bases. Germline V gene data show CDR1 as MNHNS and CDR2 as SASEGT. This chain's CDR3 is CASKGQASYNEQFF. The CDR3 DNA follows: TGTGCCAGCAAGGGACAGGCCTCCTACAATGAGCAGTTCTTC.

This clonotype has just a few counts. V is TRBV4-2 and J is TRBJ1-5; D is unresolved. V lost 8 bases to trimming and J lost 2 bases, with 22 bases between them. CDR1 is LGHNA, CDR2 YNFKEQ, per germline. This CDR3 spans 17 amino acids. CDR3 sequence (DNA): TGTGCCAGCTCACCGGCAGCGGTTGGACGGGGCAATCAGCCCCAGCATTTT. Its translation: CASSPAAVGRGNQPQHF.

This clonotype has at least ten counts. The V gene is TRBV12-3 or TRBV12-4, the J gene TRBJ2-1; the D is unclear. The CDR3 is made up of 11 amino acids. Trimming cost V 7 bases and J 7 bases, with 8 bases left between them. The CDR3 bases are TGTGCCAGCACCCTGGGGAATGAGCAGTTCTTC. Its protein product is CASTLGNEQFF.

This clonotype was recorded a few times. The V gene is TRBV12-3 or TRBV12-4, the J gene TRBJ2-7; D remains unclear. The CDR3 is 14 residues long. V lost 6 bases to trimming and J lost 2 bases, with 14 bases between them. Here the CDR3 DNA reads TGTGCCAGCAGCTACCCGAGGCAGACCTACGAGCAGTACTTC. It encodes CASSYPRQTYEQYF.